The sequence of this TCR beta chain was determined in a study of T cells in Graves' hyperthyroidism and ophthalmopathy. Study-wide background: Initial diagnosis, before any treatment, was when peripheral blood was collected.

Exclusion of patients followed from uncontrolled infection, other autoimmune disease, pregnancy or lactation. V gave up 8 bases and J gave up 3 bases; unmatched junction bases: 9. The CDR3 is 14 amino acids. Germline lookup yields CDR1 SNHLY and CDR2 FYNNEI. Findings and caveats of the study: Blood also contained most expanded thyroid clonotypes above 0.001.

Authors of the study amplified TCR beta CDR3 regions from RNA transcripts. HTBI primers were the set used in a first-round RT-PCR of the TCR CDR3. One entry per CDR3 protein, called by TCRdb with MiXCR from the multiplex PCR reads. Found here are fewer than 300,000 distinct CDR3 sequences, about 25% of them singletons; the top ten hold 20% to 30%. This clonotype was seen at least ten times. Its target is not known. The sample taken for sequencing was blood. This receptor was identified in a man aged 40-49 years with Graves' hyperthyroidism that later progressed to Graves' ophthalmopathy. The chain couples TRBV2 to TRBJ2-7, with 8 nucleotides matching TRBD2. CDR3 residues: CASPLGRADYEQYF. CDR3 in DNA: TGTGCCAGCCCACTCGGGAGGGCGGACTACGAGCAGTACTTC.